This entry lists 23 T cell receptor beta chains sequenced from one sample in a study of T cell responses to AZD1222 COVID-19 vaccine. Profiling relied on immunoSEQ multiplex PCR, and the TCRdb table lists in-frame clones only, not all of them. The data show 25,000 to 35,000 clones, with roughly 89% seen just once and 1% to 1.5% held by the top ten. Sequenced here: peripheral blood, sampled on day 0 of AZD1222 vaccination. The receptors shown here come from an adult in good health.

V usage is TRBV5-4 and J usage is TRBJ2-5; D is undetermined. CDR1 SGHNT and CDR2 YYREEE come from the germline V gene (reference sequence). V lost 8 bases and J lost 2, with 10 bases in between. The CDR3 covers 12 residues. The CDR3 DNA is TGTGCCAGTTCCAGAGTACAAGAGACCCAGTACTTC. Its translation is CASSRVQETQYF.

J is TRBJ2-5 and V is TRBV7-8; a weak D match, TRBD2 (6 bases). Germline V gene lookup returns CDR1 SGHVS and CDR2 FQNEAQ. This CDR3 spans 13 amino acids. V gave up 4 bases and J gave up 3 bases, with 9 bases separating them. The CDR3 DNA sequence: TGTGCCAGCAGCTCCGTAGCGGAAGAGACCCAGTACTTC. Amino acid sequence: CASSSVAEETQYF. Full variable domain (missing parts from reference TRBV7-8 and TRBJ2-5): GAGVSQSPRYKVAKRGQDVALRCDPISGHVSLFWYQQALGQGPEFLTYFQNEAQLDKSGLPSDRFFAERPEGSVSTLKIQRTQQEDSAVYLCASSSVAEETQYFGPGTRLLVL.

The chain carries TRBV7-2 and TRBJ2-1; maybe TRBD2 (7 bases). This CDR3 comprises 14 residues. The ends were cut back, 2 bases at V and 10 bases at J, with 15 bases in the middle. Germline V lookup: CDR1 SGHTA, CDR2 FQGNSA. The CDR3 region is CASSLRGGGLEQFF. The CDR3 bases are TGTGCCAGCAGCTTACGAGGGGGGGGTCTGGAGCAGTTCTTC.

This chain links TRBV20-1 with TRBJ2-7; 7 nucleotides line up with TRBD2. Trimming took 3 bases from V and 2 from J; bases not matched to a gene: 10. This CDR3 region has 15 residues. Per germline, CDR1 DFQATT and CDR2 SNEGSKA (reference sequence). In DNA form, the CDR3 reads TGCAGTGCTAGTGTGAAGCGGGGAGACCCCTACGAGCAGTACTTC. Translation gives CSASVKRGDPYEQYF.

The rearrangement links TRBV6-5 to TRBJ1-2; possibly TRBD1 for D (5 bases). Trimming took off 7 bases at V and 0 bases at J, with 9 bases between the two ends. The CDR3 spans 13 residues. The germline V gene has CDR1 MNHEY and CDR2 SVGAGI. CDR3 coding DNA: TGTGCCAGCAACGACAGTCCTAACTATGGCTACACCTTC. It is translated as CASNDSPNYGYTF.

This sequence joins TRBV5-6 and TRBJ2-1; 7 nucleotides line up with TRBD1. The junction had 9 bases not matched to a gene; V was cut back by 3 bases and J by 9 bases. This CDR3 region has 14 residues. Germline V gives CDR1 SGHDT, CDR2 YYEEEE. The CDR3 spells CASSSFRQGGEQFF. The CDR3 DNA follows: TGTGCCAGCAGCTCCTTTAGACAGGGCGGTGAGCAGTTCTTC.

The J gene is TRBJ2-5, the V gene TRBV5-6, with 7 nucleotides matching TRBD1. This CDR3 is built from 16 residues. V gave up 4 bases and J gave up 3 bases; unmatched junction bases: 12. CDR1 is SGHDT, CDR2 YYEEEE, per germline. The CDR3 reads CASSTQGIEGKETQYF. CDR3 sequence (DNA): TGTGCCAGCAGCACACAGGGGATTGAGGGAAAAGAGACCCAGTACTTC. The full variable domain, in which reference TRBV5-6 and TRBJ2-5 provide the parts outside the CDR3, is DAGVTQSPTHLIKTRGQQVTLRCSPKSGHDTVSWYQQALGQGPQFIFQYYEEEERQRGNFPDRFSGHQFPNYSSELNVNALLLGDSALYLCASSTQGIEGKETQYFGPGTRLLVL.

The chain employs TRBV27 and TRBJ1-2; a weak D match, TRBD1 (5 bases). The CDR3 is 13 residues long. From germline, CDR1 is MNHEY and CDR2 SMNVEV (reference sequence). Trimming stripped 2 bases from V and 2 bases from J, with 6 bases between. The CDR3 coding sequence is TGTGCCAGCAGTTTAGGGGCGAACTATGGCTACACCTTC. Translation gives CASSLGANYGYTF.

This chain uses TRBV6-6 with TRBJ1-2; 9 bases map to TRBD1. The germline gives CDR1 MNHNY, CDR2 SVGAGI (reference sequence). J gave up 6 bases and V 2 bases, and 7 bases lay outside the gene matches. CDR3 size: 15 residues. CDR3 residues: CASSYRRDRAHGYTF. In DNA form, the CDR3 reads TGTGCCAGCAGTTACAGGAGGGACAGGGCTCATGGCTACACCTTC.

V is TRBV5-6 and J is TRBJ2-3; no firm D call. This CDR3 comprises 15 residues. CDR1 and CDR2 from the germline V gene are SGHDT and YYEEEE. Trimming took off 4 bases at V and 1 base at J, with 13 bases between the two ends. In DNA, the CDR3 is TGTGCCAGCAGCCCACGGGTGTGGGGCACAGATACGCAGTATTTT. It translates to CASSPRVWGTDTQYF.

The rearrangement uses TRBV28 and TRBJ1-5; D call uncertain. This CDR3 comprises 12 residues. Germline values: CDR1 MDHEN, CDR2 SYDVKM. Trimming shortened V by 11 bases and J by 3 bases, and 11 bases separated the two germline ends. CDR3 amino acids: CAGGGANQPQHF. The DNA of the CDR3 is TGTGCCGGAGGCGGTGCCAATCAGCCCCAGCATTTT.

V and J are TRBV10-3 and TRBJ1-5; D is possibly TRBD1 (6 bases). The CDR3 is 14 residues long. V lost 4 bases, J lost 4 bases, and 11 bases lay in between. CDR1 and CDR2 (germline): ENHRY, SYGVKD. The CDR3 nucleotides are TGTGCCATCAGTGTGGGGGGCCAGAATCAGCCCCAGCATTTT. Translated, it gives CAISVGGQNQPQHF.

The rearrangement uses TRBV4-3 and TRBJ2-1; TRBD2 matches at 11 bases. There are 17 residues in the CDR3. Germline-derived CDR1 and CDR2 are LGHNA and YSLEER. V was clipped by 2 bases and J by 4 bases; unmatched bases: 7. CDR3 loop: CASSQTSGSSAYNEQFF. The CDR3 region has the DNA TGCGCCAGCAGCCAAACTAGCGGGAGTTCGGCGTACAATGAGCAGTTCTTC.

V usage is TRBV2 and J usage is TRBJ2-7; either TRBD1 or TRBD2 may supply D (5 bases each). Per germline, CDR1 SNHLY and CDR2 FYNNEI. The germline V and J ends were trimmed by 6 bases and 1 base, with 10 bases remaining between them. This CDR3 contains 13 residues. The CDR3 spells CASREDNSYEQYF. CDR3 DNA sequence: TGTGCCAGCAGGGAGGACAATTCCTACGAGCAGTACTTC.

This chain joins TRBV4-3 and TRBJ2-4, with unresolved D. Trimming left V 0 bases short and J 6 bases short, with 9 bases between. Germline loops: CDR1 LGHNA, CDR2 YSLEER. The CDR3 sequence is 14 residues long. CDR3 nucleotide sequence: TGCGCCAGCAGCCAAGACGGTGGCGCAAACATTCAGTACTTC. Its translation: CASSQDGGANIQYF.

The genes are TRBV7-9 and TRBJ2-7, with a tentative D call TRBD1 (6 bases). Germline V CDR1 and CDR2: SEHNR, FQNEAQ (reference sequence). CDR3 length: 13 residues. Trimming took off 2 bases at V and 5 bases at J, with 10 bases between the two ends. This CDR3 reads CASSLPDSHEQYF. CDR3 nucleotide sequence: TGTGCCAGCAGCTTACCGGACAGCCACGAGCAGTACTTC.

This clone was found once. The DNA of the CDR3 is TGTGCCATCAGTGTCCTCCTCGACAGCCTGAACACTGAAGCTTTCTTT. Amino acid sequence: CAISVLLDSLNTEAFF. This chain uses TRBV10-3 with TRBJ1-1, with a weak D call TRBD1 (5 bases). V was pared by 4 bases and J by 0 bases, with 15 bases between. Germline V lookup: CDR1 ENHRY, CDR2 SYGVKD. The CDR3 length is 16 residues.

The rearrangement uses TRBV12-3 or TRBV12-4 and TRBJ1-1; possibly TRBD1 for D (5 bases). Trimming stripped 10 bases from V and 4 bases from J, with 16 bases between. This CDR3 has 13 amino acids. CDR3 protein: CATAWGVSTEAFF. CDR3 nucleotides: TGTGCCACCGCGTGGGGGGTGAGCACTGAAGCTTTCTTT.

The chain links TRBV28 to TRBJ2-7; tentatively, D is TRBD2 (5 bases). The germline gives CDR1 MDHEN, CDR2 SYDVKM. Trimming pared 1 base from V and 0 bases from J, leaving 7 bases between. This CDR3 contains 14 residues. The DNA for the CDR3 is TGTGCCAGCAGTTTATCGGGGTCCTCCTACGAGCAGTACTTC. This translates into CASSLSGSSYEQYF.

The chain joins TRBV6-2 or TRBV6-3 to TRBJ2-1, with TRBD2 matching over 9 bases. The V segment lost 5 bases and the J segment 3 bases; nucleotides outside the gene matches: 8. The CDR3 spans 16 residues. Germline V gene data show CDR1 as MNHEY and CDR2 as SVGEGT. CDR3 DNA sequence: TGTGCCAGCAGTAAGGCCGGGACTAGCAACTACAATGAGCAGTTCTTC. Its translation: CASSKAGTSNYNEQFF.

This chain connects TRBV11-2 to TRBJ2-7; D may be TRBD1 (6 bases). V lost 5 bases and J lost 2, with 25 bases in between. Looked up from germline, CDR1 is SGHAT and CDR2 is FQNNGV. The CDR3 loop spans 18 amino acids. The CDR3 sequence: CASSPVGRARGLTYEQYF. The CDR3 DNA is TGTGCCAGCAGCCCCGTAGGCCGGGCCAGGGGCTTAACCTACGAGCAGTACTTC. Full variable domain (outside the CDR3, taken from reference TRBV11-2 and TRBJ2-7): EAGVAQSPRYKIIEKRQSVAFWCNPISGHATLYWYQQILGQGPKLLIQFQNNGVVDDSQLPKDRFSAERLKGVDSTLKIQPAKLEDSAVYLCASSPVGRARGLTYEQYFGPGTRLTVT.

The chain couples TRBV5-1 to TRBJ2-1; 7 positions match TRBD2. V gave up 0 bases and J gave up 3 bases; unmatched junction bases: 3. This CDR3 spans 15 amino acids. The V gene's germline CDR1 is SGHRS and CDR2 YFSETQ. The CDR3 here is CASSLAGGLYNEQFF. The CDR3 region has the DNA TGCGCCAGCAGCTTGGCGGGAGGTCTCTACAATGAGCAGTTCTTC.

The J gene is TRBJ2-1, the V gene TRBV7-2; D unclear. Germline values: CDR1 SGHTA, CDR2 FQGNSA. The V end was cut by 4 bases, the J end by 8 bases, with 6 bases between. This CDR3 spans 11 amino acids. The CDR3, as DNA: TGTGCCAGCAGCTCTTTCGATGAGCAGTTCTTC. Residues: CASSSFDEQFF.